These 12 T cell receptor beta chains were sequenced from one sample in a study of identical twins. TCRdb reanalysed the 5' RACE reads using MiXCR and keeps one entry per CDR3 protein. The data show 200,000 to 300,000 distinct CDR3 sequences, 6% to 8.5% seen once. The sample was also reused in another study, on yellow fever vaccine responses in identical twins.

The specimen sequenced was CD8+ T cells sorted from blood. These receptors originate from a woman under 30 in good health.

This clonotype was counted ten times or more. V and J are TRBV10-3 and TRBJ1-1, with D possibly TRBD1 on 5 matching bases. The CDR3 runs 14 residues. In germline, CDR1 is ENHRY, CDR2 SYGVKD. Trimming took 6 bases from V and 3 from J, leaving 14 bases between them. DNA of the CDR3: TGTGCCATCAGCGACTGGGGGGAGTACACTGAAGCTTTCTTT. It specifies CAISDWGEYTEAFF.

Ten or more counts support this clonotype. The chain has TRBV2 and TRBJ2-5; D is unclear. This CDR3 has 13 amino acids. In germline, CDR1 is SNHLY, CDR2 FYNNEI. Trimming cost V 7 bases and J 5 bases, with 14 bases left between them. CDR3 DNA: TGTGCCAGCAAGGAAGCATCGGGTGAGACCCAGTACTTC. It encodes CASKEASGETQYF.

This clonotype came up a few times. The rearrangement uses TRBV27 and TRBJ2-7; 9 bases align to TRBD1. Germline V lookup: CDR1 MNHEY, CDR2 SMNVEV (reference sequence). The CDR3 covers 13 residues. V was clipped by 7 bases and J by 3 bases; unmatched bases: 4. The chain's CDR3 is CASMGQGGYEQYF. CDR3 nucleotides: TGTGCCAGCATGGGACAGGGTGGCTACGAGCAGTACTTC.

The chain employs TRBV6-2 or TRBV6-3 and TRBJ2-1; D may be TRBD1 or TRBD2 (5 bases each). The CDR3 is 14 residues long. Germline-derived CDR1 and CDR2 are MNHEY and SVGEGT. With 4 bases removed from V and 4 bases from J, the gap between germline ends came to 11 bases. The CDR3, as DNA: TGTGCCAGCAGTTGGGGGACGGATTACAATGAGCAGTTCTTC. The encoded protein is CASSWGTDYNEQFF.

The J gene is TRBJ1-4, the V gene TRBV15; D uncertain. Germline values: CDR1 LNHNV, CDR2 YYDKDF (reference sequence). The germline V and J ends were trimmed by 5 bases and 4 bases, with 11 bases remaining between them. The CDR3 totals 14 residues. In DNA form, the CDR3 reads TGTGCCACCAGCCACGGACGGATTAATGAAAAACTGTTTTTT. This encodes CATSHGRINEKLFF.

This clonotype was seen repeatedly, ten times or more. The chain combines TRBV5-1 with TRBJ1-1; TRBD1 agrees at 9 bases. V lost 4 bases to trimming and J lost 7 bases; unmatched junction nucleotides: 5. There are 13 residues in the CDR3. Germline-derived CDR1 and CDR2 are SGHRS and YFSETQ. The chain's CDR3 is CASSTGTGFEAFF. The DNA for the CDR3 is TGCGCCAGCAGCACCGGGACAGGGTTTGAAGCTTTCTTT.

This clonotype was counted many times. The V gene is TRBV20-1, the J gene TRBJ1-1, with TRBD1 as a possible D gene (6 bases). Trimming took 6 bases from V and 6 from J, leaving 20 bases between them. Germline CDR1 and CDR2: DFQATT and SNEGSKA (reference sequence). The CDR3 contains 14 residues. DNA for the CDR3: TGCAGTGCATTCCTAGGGGGTGATTCAGCTGAAGCTTTCTTT. This translates into CSAFLGGDSAEAFF.

This clonotype appeared a few times. The chain couples TRBV11-2 to TRBJ2-5; a possible D gene is TRBD1 (6 bases). This CDR3 contains 14 residues. Between the trimmed V and J ends, which lost 5 bases and 1 base, there was a span of 11 bases. CDR1 SGHAT and CDR2 FQNNGV come from the germline V gene. The chain's CDR3 is CASSERGSQETQYF. As DNA, the CDR3 is TGTGCCAGCAGCGAAAGGGGGAGCCAAGAGACCCAGTACTTC.

Many counts were recorded for this clonotype. The chain couples TRBV28 to TRBJ2-1; the D is unclear. The CDR3 is 13 residues long. In germline, CDR1 is MDHEN, CDR2 SYDVKM. V shed 2 bases and J shed 2 bases, with 4 bases lying between them. The CDR3, as DNA: TGTGCCAGCAGTTTACAGCCCTACAATGAGCAGTTCTTC. It is translated as CASSLQPYNEQFF.

As to this clonotype: The junction departs from the called germline gene at one end, perhaps through a read error. The chain links TRBV5-1 to TRBJ2-1, with a possible D match to TRBD2 (6 bases). CDR1 is SGHRS and CDR2 is YFSETQ in the germline V gene. This CDR3 comprises 15 residues. The CDR3 nucleotides read TGCGCCAGCAGTTTGGAGGGGCCTGGCTACAATGAGCAGTTCTTC. It codes for CASSLEGPGYNEQFF.

This clonotype was seen many times. V and J are TRBV6-5 and TRBJ1-1, with unresolved D. CDR1 MNHEY and CDR2 SVGAGI come from the germline V gene. Trimming pared 4 bases from V and 0 bases from J, leaving 6 bases between. This CDR3 has 13 amino acids. The CDR3 region has the DNA TGTGCCAGCAGTTGGGGTCTGAACACTGAAGCTTTCTTT. It codes for CASSWGLNTEAFF.

This clonotype was counted at least ten times. The chain joins TRBV7-6 to TRBJ1-1; TRBD1 might be the D (5 bases). V lost 1 base to trimming and J lost 5 bases, with 14 bases between them. CDR1 SGHVS and CDR2 FNYEAQ come from the germline V gene. This CDR3 region has 15 residues. The CDR3: CASSLEAQGGTEAFF. The DNA of the CDR3 is TGTGCCAGCAGCTTAGAGGCTCAGGGAGGAACTGAAGCTTTCTTT.